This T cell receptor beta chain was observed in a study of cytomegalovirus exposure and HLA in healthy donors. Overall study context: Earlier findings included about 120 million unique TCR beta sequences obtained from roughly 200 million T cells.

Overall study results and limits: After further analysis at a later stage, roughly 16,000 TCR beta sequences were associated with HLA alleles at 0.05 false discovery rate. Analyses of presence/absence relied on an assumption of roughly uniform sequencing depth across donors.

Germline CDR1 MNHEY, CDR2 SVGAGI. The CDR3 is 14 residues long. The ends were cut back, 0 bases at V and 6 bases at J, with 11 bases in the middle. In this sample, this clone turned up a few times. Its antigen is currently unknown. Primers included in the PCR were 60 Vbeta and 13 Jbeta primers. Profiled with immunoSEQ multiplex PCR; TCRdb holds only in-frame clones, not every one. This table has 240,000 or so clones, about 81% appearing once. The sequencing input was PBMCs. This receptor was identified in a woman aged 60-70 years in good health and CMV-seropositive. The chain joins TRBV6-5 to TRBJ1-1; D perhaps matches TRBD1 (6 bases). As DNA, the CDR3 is TGTGCCAGCAGTTACTCAGGGGGTGGAGCTGAAGCTTTCTTT. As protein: CASSYSGGGAEAFF.